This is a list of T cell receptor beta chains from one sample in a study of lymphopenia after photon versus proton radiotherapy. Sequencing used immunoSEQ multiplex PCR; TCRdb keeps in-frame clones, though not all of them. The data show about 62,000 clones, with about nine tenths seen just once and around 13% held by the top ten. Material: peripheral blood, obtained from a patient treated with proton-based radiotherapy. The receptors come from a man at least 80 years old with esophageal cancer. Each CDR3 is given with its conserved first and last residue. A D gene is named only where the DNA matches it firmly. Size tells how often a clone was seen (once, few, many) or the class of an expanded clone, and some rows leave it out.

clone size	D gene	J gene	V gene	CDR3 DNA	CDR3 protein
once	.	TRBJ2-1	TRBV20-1	TGCAGTGCTTGGGGGTACAATGAGCAGTTCTTC	CSAWGYNEQFF
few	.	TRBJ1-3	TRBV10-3	TGTGCCATCAGGCCGCCCTCTGGAAACACCATATATTTT	CAIRPPSGNTIYF
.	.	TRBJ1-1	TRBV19	TGTGCCAGTAGTATAGGCCAGCTAGGGGCCGCTTTCTTT	CASSIGQLGAAFF
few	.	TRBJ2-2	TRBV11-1	TGTGCCAGCAGCCGGCAGGTGCCCGGGGAGCTGTTTTTT	CASSRQVPGELFF
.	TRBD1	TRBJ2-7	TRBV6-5	TGTGCCAGCAGTAGCGACAGGGGGGTCTCCTACGAGCAGTACTTC	CASSSDRGVSYEQYF
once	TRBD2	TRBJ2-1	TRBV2	TGTGCCAGCGAGGAGGTGGGCGGGAGTAGCAATGAGCAGTTCTTC	CASEEVGGSSNEQFF
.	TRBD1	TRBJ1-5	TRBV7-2	TGTGCCAGCAGCCTTAGGGGGCCGGGACAGGGAGTTCAGCCCCAGCATTTT	CASSLRGPGQGVQPQHF
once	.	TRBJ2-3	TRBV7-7	TGTGCCAGCAGCTTAGCGTTGACTAGAAAGAATACGCAGTATTTT	CASSLALTRKNTQYF
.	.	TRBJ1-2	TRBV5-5	TGTGCCAGCAGCCTAGGGGCCTCATCGGGTGAAGGCTACACCTTC	CASSLGASSGEGYTF
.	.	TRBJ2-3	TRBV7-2	TGTGCCAGCAGCTTCCAGGGGTCTAGCACAGATACGCAGTATTTT	CASSFQGSSTDTQYF
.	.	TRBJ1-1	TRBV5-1	TGCGCCAGCAGCTTGGGTCGCAGGCTGAACACTGAAGCTTTCTTT	CASSLGRRLNTEAFF
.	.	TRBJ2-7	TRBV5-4	TGTGCCAGCAGTTTTAACCGACTAGACGAGCAGTACTTC	CASSFNRLDEQYF
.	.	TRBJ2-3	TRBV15	TGTGCCACCAGCAGAGCTGACGCAGGGTTGCGCACAGATACGCAGTATTTT	CATSRADAGLRTDTQYF
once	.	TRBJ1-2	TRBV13	TGTGCCAGCAGCTTAAATATGGGAGGCTACACCTTC	CASSLNMGGYTF
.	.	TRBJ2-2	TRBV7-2	TGTGCCAGCAGCTTATGGGGGAACACCGGGGAGCTGTTTTTT	CASSLWGNTGELFF
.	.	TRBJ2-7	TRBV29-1	TGCAGCGTTAGCGGTTGGGGGGCGTCTGGCAACGAGCAGTACTTC	CSVSGWGASGNEQYF
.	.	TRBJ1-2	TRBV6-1	TGTGCCAGCGAGTCCGTATACAGGCACGGGCGAGCTGAATTC	CASESVYRHGRAEF
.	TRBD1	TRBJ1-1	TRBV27	TGTGCCAGCAGTGAACTGAGCCCCCGGGACAGGGGACCGAACACTGAAGCTTTCTTT	CASSELSPRDRGPNTEAFF